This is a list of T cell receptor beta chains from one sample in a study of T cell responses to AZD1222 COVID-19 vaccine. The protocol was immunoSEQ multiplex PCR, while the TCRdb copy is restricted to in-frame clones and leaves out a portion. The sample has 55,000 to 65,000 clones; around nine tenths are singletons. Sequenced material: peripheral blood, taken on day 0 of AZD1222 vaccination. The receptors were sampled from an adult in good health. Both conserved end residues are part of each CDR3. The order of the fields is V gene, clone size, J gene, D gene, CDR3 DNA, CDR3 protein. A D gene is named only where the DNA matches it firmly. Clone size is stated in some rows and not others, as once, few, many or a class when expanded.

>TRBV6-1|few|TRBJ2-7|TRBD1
TGTGCCAGCAGTGATTTTAGGGACAGGGGGCGGTACGAGCAGTACTTC
CASSDFRDRGRYEQYF
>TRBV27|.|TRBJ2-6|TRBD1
TGTGCCAGCAGTATACGGACAGGGGGGGTCAACGTCCTGACTTTC
CASSIRTGGVNVLTF
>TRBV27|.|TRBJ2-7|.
TGTGCCAGCACCCCCAGGTTGGGGACGGCAACCTACGAGCAGTACTTC
CASTPRLGTATYEQYF
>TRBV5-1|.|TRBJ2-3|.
TGCGCCAGCAGCTTCACTACCGGGAGTACAGATACGCAGTATTTT
CASSFTTGSTDTQYF
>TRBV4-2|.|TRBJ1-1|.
TGTGCCAGCAGTCGAGACAGGAACACTGAAGCTTTCTTT
CASSRDRNTEAFF
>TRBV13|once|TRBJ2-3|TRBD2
TGTGCCAGCAGCTTGGGGACTAGCGGCACAGATACGCAGTATTTT
CASSLGTSGTDTQYF
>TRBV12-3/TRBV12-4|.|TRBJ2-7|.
TGTGCCAGCAGTTGGTCTAGCCTCGTCGAGCAGTACTTC
CASSWSSLVEQYF
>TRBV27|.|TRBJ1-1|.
TGTGCCAGCAGTTCCTTCCGAAACACTGAAGCTTTCTTT
CASSSFRNTEAFF
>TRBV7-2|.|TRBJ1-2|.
TGTGCCAGCAGCTTAGTCTCACCGGTCAGTAACTATGGCTACACCTTC
CASSLVSPVSNYGYTF
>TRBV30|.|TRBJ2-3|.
TGTGCCTGGACCCGGGACAACCCGAGGGATACGCAGTATTTT
CAWTRDNPRDTQYF
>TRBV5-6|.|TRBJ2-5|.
TGTGCCAGCAGCTTGGTTTCAGACCAAGAGACCCAGTACTTC
CASSLVSDQETQYF
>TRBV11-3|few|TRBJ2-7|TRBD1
TGTGCCAGCAGCCTCCGGGACAGAGCCTACGAGCAGTACTTC
CASSLRDRAYEQYF
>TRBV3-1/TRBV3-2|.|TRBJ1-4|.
TGTGCCAGCAGCCACCTGTTCAGGGGCCAGGGTGAAAAACTGTTTTTT
CASSHLFRGQGEKLFF
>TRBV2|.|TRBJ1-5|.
TGTGCCAGCAGGGAAAGAGCGGGGGCTGGTTTACCGCCCCAGCATTTT
CASRERAGAGLPPQHF
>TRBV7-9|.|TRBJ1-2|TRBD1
TGTGCCAGCGTGCAGGGGGTCAACTATGGCTACACCTTC
CASVQGVNYGYTF
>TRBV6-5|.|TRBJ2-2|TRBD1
TGTGCCAGCAGAAAAGGACAGGGGAACACCGGGGAGCTGTTTTTT
CASRKGQGNTGELFF
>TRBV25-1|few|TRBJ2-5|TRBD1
TGTGCCAGCAGTTCACAGGGGCGCGAAGAGACCCAGTACTTC
CASSSQGREETQYF
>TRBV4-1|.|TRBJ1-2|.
TGCGCCAGCAGCCAAGAGGGCGGAGACTATGGCTACACCTTC
CASSQEGGDYGYTF
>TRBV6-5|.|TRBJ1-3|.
TGCGGGGGGGCTGATCGAAACACCATATATTTT
CGGADRNTIYF
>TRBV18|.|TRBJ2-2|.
TGTGCCAGCTCACCTCGTCTATCGAACACCGGGGAGCTGTTTTTT
CASSPRLSNTGELFF
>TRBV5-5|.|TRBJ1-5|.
TGTGCCAGCAGCCCAGGGGTTCAGGGTCAGCCCCAGCATTTT
CASSPGVQGQPQHF
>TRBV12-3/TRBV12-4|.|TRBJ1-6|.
TGTGCCAGCAGCCCCGAATCCATTTCACCCCTCCACTTT
CASSPESISPLHF
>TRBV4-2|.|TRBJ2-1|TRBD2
TGTGCCAGCAGCCAAGTAGAGGCTAGCGGGAGGAATGAGCAGTTCTTC
CASSQVEASGRNEQFF
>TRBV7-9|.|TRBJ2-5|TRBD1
TGTGCCAGCAGCCTCCGAGGGACAGGATACCAAGAGACCCAGTACTTC
CASSLRGTGYQETQYF
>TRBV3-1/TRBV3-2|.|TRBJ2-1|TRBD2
TGTGCCAGCAGCCCCCGTCCCGGGACTAGCGGGAGCCAGAATGAGCAGTTCTTC
CASSPRPGTSGSQNEQFF